Listed here are 27 T cell receptor beta chains from one sample, sequenced in a study of blood T cell repertoires in COVID-19. The data were produced by immunoSEQ multiplex PCR, yet TCRdb's version contains in-frame clones alone and is incomplete. The sample holds tens of thousands of clones; around 83% are singletons and the top ten take about 5%. The specimen was peripheral blood. The receptors come from a man in his forties with active COVID-19.

The count of this clone is one. The chain employs TRBV14 and TRBJ1-2; possibly TRBD1 for D (5 bases). This CDR3 contains 12 residues. Trimming stripped 1 base from V and 5 bases from J, with 5 bases between. Per the germline V gene, CDR1 is SGHDN and CDR2 is FVKESK. In DNA form, the CDR3 reads TGTGCCAGCAGCCAAGCAGGGTATGGCTACACCTTC. Protein: CASSQAGYGYTF. The full variable domain, its missing parts supplied by reference TRBV14 and TRBJ1-2, is EAGVTQFPSHSVIEKGQTVTLRCDPISGHDNLYWYRRVMGKEIKFLLHFVKESKQDESGMPNNRFLAERTGGTYSTLKVQPAELEDSGVYFCASSQAGYGYTFGSGTRLTVV.

This sequence joins TRBV19 and TRBJ2-7; TRBD2 matches at 13 bases. There are 16 residues in the CDR3. The germline V gene has CDR1 LNHDA and CDR2 SQIVND (reference sequence). V shed 1 base and J 6 bases; nucleotides not matched to a gene: 6. This CDR3 reads CASSIAGLAGTAEQYF. The CDR3 DNA reads TGTGCCAGTAGTATAGCGGGACTAGCGGGGACTGCCGAGCAGTACTTC.

The rearrangement uses TRBV5-6 and TRBJ1-1, with unresolved D. Germline lookup yields CDR1 SGHDT and CDR2 YYEEEE. Trimming cost V 1 base and J 5 bases, with 12 bases left between them. The CDR3 extends over 14 amino acids. The CDR3 bases are TGTGCCAGCAGCTTGTCCGGGAAGGGAACTGAAGCTTTCTTT. It specifies CASSLSGKGTEAFF.

V and J are TRBV5-6 and TRBJ1-4, with 7 bases identical to TRBD1. CDR1 is SGHDT, CDR2 YYEEEE, per germline. The CDR3 covers 16 residues. The V segment lost 4 bases and the J segment 5 bases; nucleotides outside the gene matches: 11. The CDR3 protein is CASSLPRQGENEKLFF. For the CDR3, the DNA is TGTGCCAGCAGCCTGCCACGACAGGGAGAGAATGAAAAACTGTTTTTT.

The gene calls are TRBV4-2 and TRBJ2-1; 10 nucleotides agree with TRBD2. This CDR3 has 21 residues. Germline V gene lookup returns CDR1 LGHNA and CDR2 YNFKEQ. V trimming: 4 bases; J trimming: 4 bases; junction bases outside the gene matches: 22. CDR3 in DNA: TGTGCCAGCAGCCCCGGGATGTCGGGCAGAGCAAGCGGGAGGGCTTACAATGAGCAGTTCTTC. It codes for CASSPGMSGRASGRAYNEQFF.

This chain links TRBV28 with TRBJ2-1; 8 bases map to TRBD2. Germline CDR1 and CDR2: MDHEN and SYDVKM. CDR3 length: 16 residues. V lost 4 bases and J lost 2; bases outside the gene matches: 7. CDR3 loop: CASSSDTSGTYNEQFF. The CDR3 bases are TGTGCCAGCAGTTCGGATACTAGCGGCACCTACAATGAGCAGTTCTTC.

This chain connects TRBV4-1 to TRBJ2-7; TRBD2 matches 8 bases. CDR1 and CDR2 from the germline V gene are MGHRA and YSYEKL. The trim removed 1 base at V and 4 bases at J, leaving 15 bases unmatched. The CDR3 is 18 residues long. The CDR3 DNA follows: TGCGCCAGCAGCCAAGGGCCCGGAGGGACGGGAGGGACGTACGAGCAGTACTTC. Protein: CASSQGPGGTGGTYEQYF.

This clone was seen only a few times. The V gene is TRBV3-1 (or the pseudogene TRBV3-2), the J gene TRBJ2-4, with 11 bases identical to TRBD2. The CDR3 sequence is 16 residues long. The ends lost 4 bases at V and 8 bases at J; junction bases unmatched: 10. CDR1 is LGHDT, CDR2 YNNKEL, per germline (reference sequence). DNA for the CDR3: TGTGCCAGCAGCCCTGATCCCTCTAGCGGGAGGTACATTCAGTACTTC. Its translation is CASSPDPSSGRYIQYF.

The V gene is TRBV11-2, the J gene TRBJ1-3; 7 bases are a match to TRBD1. The CDR3 has 15 amino acids. The V gene's germline CDR1 is SGHAT and CDR2 FQNNGV. With V trimmed by 5 bases and J by 4 bases, 8 bases remained unmatched. CDR3 DNA: TGTGCCAGCAGCCAGATGACAGGGAGAGGAAACACCATATATTTT. Translated, it gives CASSQMTGRGNTIYF.

The sample holds a few counts of this clone. CDR3 bases: TGTGCCAGCAGCGCTCCCTTCAGATCGACGGGGGGCTACACCTTC. Its translation: CASSAPFRSTGGYTF. This chain joins TRBV7-9 and TRBJ1-2; D gene ambiguous. The CDR3 totals 15 residues. The V gene lost 5 bases and the J gene lost 8 bases, with 21 bases spanning the gap. CDR1 and CDR2 from the germline V gene are SEHNR and FQNEAQ (reference sequence).

J is TRBJ2-3 and V is TRBV19; D not certain. Trimming removed 5 bases at V and 6 bases at J, with 9 bases between. Germline-derived CDR1 and CDR2 are LNHDA and SQIVND (reference sequence). This CDR3 contains 12 residues. CDR3 DNA: TGTGCCAGTAGTCTATCCCGTGATACGCAGTATTTT. Its protein product is CASSLSRDTQYF.

This clone was recorded only once. CDR3 residues: CASGLSGNTIYF. DNA for the CDR3: TGTGCCAGCGGCCTCTCTGGAAACACCATATATTTT. The chain combines TRBV5-8 with TRBJ1-3; unclear D gene. This CDR3 comprises 12 residues. The V and J ends lost 7 bases and 0 bases respectively, with 5 bases between them. Germline CDR1 and CDR2: SGHTS and YDEGEE.

This chain connects TRBV10-3 to TRBJ1-4, with D unclear. The germline V and J ends were trimmed by 3 bases and 7 bases, with 6 bases remaining between them. The CDR3 contains 12 residues. Germline CDR1 and CDR2: ENHRY and SYGVKD. The CDR3 sequence is CAISERGEKLFF. The CDR3 DNA reads TGTGCCATCAGTGAACGGGGTGAAAAACTGTTTTTT.

The J gene is TRBJ2-7, the V gene TRBV5-4, with D unresolved. CDR3 length equals 14 residues. Trimming pared 0 bases from V and 2 bases from J, leaving 9 bases between. The germline CDR1 and CDR2 sequences are SGHNT and YYREEE (reference sequence). The CDR3, as DNA: TGTGCCAGCAGCTTGGGGCAGAACACCTACGAGCAGTACTTC. Protein product: CASSLGQNTYEQYF.

The V gene is TRBV10-3, the J gene TRBJ2-4; no definite D call. In germline, CDR1 is ENHRY, CDR2 SYGVKD. The CDR3 length is 14 residues. V was pared by 3 bases and J by 3 bases, with 9 bases between. Here the CDR3 reads CAISDIGVKNIQYF. The CDR3 DNA sequence: TGTGCCATCAGTGACATAGGAGTCAAAAACATTCAGTACTTC.

The chain employs TRBV2 and TRBJ1-2, with D tentatively TRBD1 (6 bases). The CDR3 totals 14 residues. CDR1 and CDR2 (germline): SNHLY, FYNNEI. Deletions cut 8 bases from V and 6 bases from J, with 19 bases between. As DNA, the CDR3 is TGTGCCAGCGCTAAGAGGACAGTGGGAGATGGCTACACCTTC. This gives the protein CASAKRTVGDGYTF.

The chain is built from TRBV5-1 and TRBJ1-2; a possible D gene is TRBD1 (5 bases). Per germline, CDR1 SGHRS and CDR2 YFSETQ. The CDR3 loop spans 18 amino acids. V shed 1 base and J shed 3 bases, with 22 bases lying between them. The DNA of the CDR3 is TGCGCCAGCAGCTTGCTCGGGCAGGGTATGATACTGGACTATGGCTACACCTTC. As protein: CASSLLGQGMILDYGYTF.

This chain uses TRBV13 with TRBJ2-7; 8 bases map to TRBD1. Losses at the gene ends were 8 bases for V and 2 bases for J; bases not matched to a gene: 5. The CDR3 contains 13 residues. Per germline, CDR1 PRHDT and CDR2 FYEKMQ (reference sequence). In DNA form, the CDR3 reads TGTGCCAGCCGGAGACAGGGGACCTACGAGCAGTACTTC. It is translated as CASRRQGTYEQYF.

The chain joins TRBV6-2 or TRBV6-3 to TRBJ2-5; 10 nucleotides agree with TRBD1. Germline values: CDR1 MNHEY, CDR2 SVGEGT. V was clipped by 5 bases and J by 2 bases; unmatched bases: 8. This CDR3 contains 16 residues. This CDR3 is CASSHRTGGEQETQYF. The CDR3 DNA follows: TGTGCCAGCAGTCACCGGACAGGGGGGGAGCAAGAGACCCAGTACTTC.

V usage is TRBV7-9 and J usage is TRBJ2-7; a weak D match, TRBD1 (5 bases). The length of the CDR3 is 12 residues. V was pared by 3 bases and J by 6 bases, with 9 bases between. Looked up from germline, CDR1 is SEHNR and CDR2 is FQNEAQ (reference sequence). The CDR3 DNA sequence: TGTGCCAGCAGCTTCTCAGGGCGCGAGCAGTACTTC. Its translation: CASSFSGREQYF.

This chain links TRBV27 with TRBJ2-7; TRBD1 aligns across 8 bases. This CDR3 is built from 12 residues. Germline V gives CDR1 MNHEY, CDR2 SMNVEV (reference sequence). The junction had 3 bases not matched to a gene; V was cut back by 5 bases and J by 6 bases. The CDR3 nucleotides read TGTGCCAGCAGTCCTCAGGGGGCCGAGCAGTACTTC. Translation: CASSPQGAEQYF.

The V gene is TRBV19, the J gene TRBJ1-5; D is undetermined. This CDR3 comprises 14 residues. Germline V CDR1 and CDR2: LNHDA, SQIVND (reference sequence). V lost 0 bases and J 7 bases, leaving 10 bases between the germline ends. The CDR3 DNA is TGTGCCAGTAGTATAGATCGGGTTAGGCAGCCCCAGCATTTT. This encodes CASSIDRVRQPQHF.

This chain joins TRBV5-4 and TRBJ1-2, with TRBD1 matching 10 bases. Trimming cost V 1 base and J 7 bases; bases outside gene matches: 4. Germline values: CDR1 SGHNT, CDR2 YYREEE (reference sequence). The CDR3 length is 14 residues. The CDR3 sequence is CASSLRQGASGYTF. The CDR3 DNA reads TGTGCCAGCAGCTTGCGACAGGGGGCTTCTGGCTACACCTTC. The full variable domain, completed using reference TRBV5-4 and TRBJ1-2, is ETGVTQSPTHLIKTRGQQVTLRCSSQSGHNTVSWYQQALGQGPQFIFQYYREEENGRGNFPPRFSGLQFPNYSSELNVNALELDDSALYLCASSLRQGASGYTFGSGTRLTVV.

The chain uses TRBV28 and TRBJ2-3; no reliable D call. This CDR3 region has 16 residues. Trimming pared 5 bases from V and 0 bases from J, leaving 15 bases between. Germline CDR1 MDHEN, CDR2 SYDVKM. CDR3 DNA: TGTGCCAGCAGTCCGCCCCTGCGGCCGAGCACAGATACGCAGTATTTT. Translation: CASSPPLRPSTDTQYF.

The V call is TRBV2, the J call TRBJ2-6; no reliable D call. Trimming took off 8 bases at V and 0 bases at J, with 8 bases between the two ends. There are 14 residues in the CDR3. Per germline, CDR1 SNHLY and CDR2 FYNNEI. The CDR3 nucleotides read TGTGCCAGCGTGAGCCTCTCTGGGGCCAACGTCCTGACTTTC. Translating gives CASVSLSGANVLTF.

The rearrangement links TRBV30 to TRBJ2-6; D is unclear. This CDR3 has 14 amino acids. The germline V gene has CDR1 GTSNPN and CDR2 SVGIG (reference sequence). Trimming shortened V by 2 bases and J by 0 bases, and 5 bases separated the two germline ends. In nucleotides, the CDR3 is TGTGCCTGGAGTACTCTCTCTGGGGCCAACGTCCTGACTTTC. Residues: CAWSTLSGANVLTF.

This chain uses TRBV19 with TRBJ2-1; 14 positions match TRBD2. This CDR3 is 15 amino acids long. Germline V gene lookup returns CDR1 LNHDA and CDR2 SQIVND (reference sequence). V trimming: 3 bases; J trimming: 8 bases; junction bases outside the gene matches: 3. The DNA for the CDR3 is TGTGCCAGTAGTATCGGACTAGCGGGAGGATATGAGCAGTTCTTC. Its protein is CASSIGLAGGYEQFF.